The rows below give T cell receptor beta chains drawn from one sample of a study of cytomegalovirus exposure and HLA in healthy donors. Here immunoSEQ multiplex PCR was the method, and the copy in TCRdb shows in-frame clones only, minus some. The table shows more than 150,000 clones, with approximately 85% occurring only once. Sequenced sample: PBMCs. The receptors here all came from a girl aged 5 to 17 in good health and CMV-seropositive. Each CDR3 is given with its conserved first and last residue. A D gene is named only where the DNA matches it firmly. Clone size is shown for a subset of rows, as once, few, many or a class of expanded clone.

v_gene	abundance	d_gene	j_gene	CDR3aa	CDR3nt
TRBV21-1	NA	NA	TRBJ2-3	CASSKVERGGPSEDTQYF	TGTGCCAGCAGCAAAGTTGAAAGAGGAGGACCATCGGAAGATACGCAGTATTTT
TRBV11-3	NA	TRBD1	TRBJ2-7	CASSPGTVYEQYF	TGTGCCAGCAGCCCCGGGACAGTTTACGAGCAGTACTTC
TRBV18	NA	NA	TRBJ1-1	CASSPQGSTEAFF	TGTGCCAGCTCACCTCAGGGGAGCACTGAAGCTTTCTTT
TRBV18	NA	NA	TRBJ2-1	CASSLSGVYNEQFF	TGTGCCAGCTCACTTTCAGGGGTCTACAATGAGCAGTTCTTC
TRBV18	NA	NA	TRBJ2-3	CASSPPGMVDTQYF	TGTGCCAGCTCACCCCCAGGGATGGTAGATACGCAGTATTTT
TRBV6-1	NA	TRBD1	TRBJ1-2	CASSIPGGTGGYTF	TGTGCCAGCAGTATCCCAGGGGGAACGGGCGGCTACACCTTC
TRBV4-3	NA	TRBD2	TRBJ2-7	CASSQDPAGGAMYEQYF	TGCGCCAGCAGCCAAGATCCGGCCGGGGGGGCCATGTACGAGCAGTACTTC
TRBV6-5	NA	TRBD1	TRBJ1-4	CASRLGQANEKLFF	TGTGCCAGCAGACTCGGACAGGCGAATGAAAAACTGTTTTTT
TRBV10-3	NA	TRBD1	TRBJ1-2	CAISDLTGFYGYTF	TGTGCCATCAGTGACCTGACAGGGTTCTATGGCTACACCTTC
TRBV19	NA	NA	TRBJ1-2	CASSIGRANYGYTF	TGTGCCAGTAGTATCGGCAGGGCCAACTATGGCTACACCTTC
TRBV11-2	NA	NA	TRBJ1-6	CASSLLSGSYNSPLHF	TGTGCCAGCAGCTTATTGTCCGGCTCCTATAATTCACCCCTCCACTTT
TRBV11-2	few	TRBD1	TRBJ1-1	CASRSIRDRGVGAEAFF	TGTGCCAGCCGCTCCATCCGGGACAGGGGAGTGGGCGCTGAAGCTTTCTTT
TRBV7-2	NA	TRBD2	TRBJ2-7	CASSPSAGGFPYEQYF	TGTGCCAGCAGCCCCAGCGCGGGAGGCTTCCCTTACGAGCAGTACTTC
TRBV18	once	NA	TRBJ2-1	CASSPPGLEYNEQFF	TGTGCCAGCTCACCACCGGGGCTGGAGTACAATGAGCAGTTCTTC
TRBV30	NA	NA	TRBJ2-5	CAWSVHETQYF	TGTGCCTGGAGTGTACATGAGACCCAGTACTTC
TRBV5-8	NA	NA	TRBJ1-2	CASSLRPGEEVYGYTF	TGTGCCAGCAGCTTGAGGCCAGGGGAAGAGGTCTATGGCTACACCTTC
TRBV29-1	NA	TRBD1	TRBJ2-2	CSVHGDRGPGELFF	TGCAGCGTACACGGGGACAGGGGGCCCGGGGAGCTGTTTTTT
TRBV6-5	NA	NA	TRBJ1-3	CASRATAISGNTIYF	TGTGCCAGCAGAGCGACAGCAATCTCTGGAAACACCATATATTTT
TRBV4-1	NA	TRBD1	TRBJ2-7	CASSQGDRTYEQYF	TGCGCCAGCAGCCAGGGGGACAGGACCTACGAGCAGTACTTC
TRBV30	NA	TRBD1	TRBJ2-7	CAWSRRGQGAYEQYF	TGTGCCTGGAGTCGTAGGGGACAGGGGGCCTACGAGCAGTACTTC
TRBV7-8	NA	TRBD2	TRBJ2-2	CASCIAGVTGELFF	TGTGCCAGCTGTATAGCGGGGGTTACCGGGGAGCTGTTTTTT
TRBV7-2	NA	TRBD2	TRBJ2-1	CASSYLLAGPVEQFF	TGTGCCAGCAGCTACCTCCTAGCGGGGCCGGTTGAGCAGTTCTTC
TRBV27	NA	NA	TRBJ2-7	CASSPSLYPYEQYF	TGTGCCAGCAGTCCCTCTCTATACCCCTACGAGCAGTACTTC
TRBV5-1	few	NA	TRBJ1-6	CASSPEGRSYNSPLHF	TGCGCCAGCAGCCCGGAGGGGCGCTCCTATAATTCACCCCTCCACTTT
TRBV7-7	NA	NA	TRBJ2-1	CASSFPGQEQFF	TGTGCCAGCAGCTTCCCAGGACAGGAGCAGTTCTTC
TRBV30	NA	TRBD1	TRBJ2-5	CAFGPGQGTQETQYF	TGTGCCTTCGGCCCGGGACAGGGGACGCAAGAGACCCAGTACTTC
TRBV6-5	NA	NA	TRBJ1-2	CASMGEGGYTF	TGTGCCAGCATGGGGGAGGGTGGCTACACCTTC
TRBV5-1	NA	TRBD1	TRBJ1-1	CASSRRTGETEAFF	TGCGCCAGCAGCCGCAGGACAGGGGAGACTGAAGCTTTCTTT
TRBV6-6	NA	NA	TRBJ2-7	CASSLSPETDEQYF	TGTGCCAGCTCCCTCTCCCCGGAGACAGACGAGCAGTACTTC
TRBV5-1	NA	NA	TRBJ2-7	CASSLGGPYEQYF	TGCGCCAGCAGCTTGGGGGGCCCCTACGAGCAGTACTTC
TRBV12-5	NA	NA	TRBJ1-6	CASGLGGYNSPLHF	TGTGCTAGTGGTTTGGGCGGATATAATTCACCCCTCCACTTT
TRBV9	NA	NA	TRBJ2-3	CASSVATGSIADTQYF	TGTGCCAGCAGCGTAGCTACGGGGAGTATAGCGGATACGCAGTATTTT
TRBV19	NA	NA	TRBJ1-2	CASSIQEGSYGYTF	TGTGCCAGTAGTATTCAGGAGGGGTCCTATGGCTACACCTTC
TRBV5-6	NA	TRBD1	TRBJ1-2	CASSQKRLQGQYGYTF	TGTGCCAGCAGCCAAAAACGCTTACAGGGGCAGTATGGCTACACCTTC
TRBV4-1	NA	NA	TRBJ2-4	CASSQGGRGIQYF	TGCGCCAGCAGCCAGGGAGGCCGAGGCATTCAGTACTTC
TRBV5-4	NA	NA	TRBJ1-4	CASSLADSSTNEKLFF	TGTGCCAGCAGCTTGGCCGACAGCTCAACTAATGAAAAACTGTTTTTT
TRBV28	NA	TRBD1	TRBJ1-6	CASSLGQGAWSYNSPLHF	TGTGCCAGCAGTCTGGGACAGGGGGCGTGGTCCTATAATTCACCCCTCCACTTT
TRBV19	NA	NA	TRBJ2-3	CASSKQGSTQYF	TGTGCCAGTAGTAAACAGGGAAGTACGCAGTATTTT
TRBV7-9	once	NA	TRBJ2-1	CASSSPGAYNEQFF	TGTGCCAGCAGCTCACCTGGGGCATACAATGAGCAGTTCTTC
TRBV19	once	NA	TRBJ1-6	CATADGEWSPLHF	TGTGCCACCGCGGACGGGGAATGGTCACCCCTCCACTTT
TRBV29-1	NA	TRBD2	TRBJ2-3	CSALGGTSGGGGSDTQYF	TGCAGCGCCCTCGGCGGGACTAGCGGGGGGGGCGGATCAGATACGCAGTATTTT
TRBV11-2	NA	TRBD1	TRBJ2-7	CASSLDFEGQGVYEQYF	TGTGCCAGCAGCTTAGATTTCGAGGGACAGGGCGTCTACGAGCAGTACTTC
TRBV5-1	NA	NA	TRBJ2-1	CASSLEDSLYHEQFF	TGCGCCAGCAGCTTGGAAGACTCTCTCTACCATGAGCAGTTCTTC
TRBV2	few	NA	TRBJ2-7	CASRDGAYEQYF	TGTGCCAGCAGGGACGGGGCCTACGAGCAGTACTTC
TRBV15	NA	NA	TRBJ1-1	CATSRDGGGAEAFF	TGTGCCACCAGCAGAGACGGGGGGGGCGCTGAAGCTTTCTTT
TRBV6-1	NA	NA	TRBJ2-7	CASRGSSYEQYF	TGTGCCAGCAGAGGGAGTTCCTACGAGCAGTACTTC
TRBV29-1	NA	NA	TRBJ2-7	CSVNRGGAYEQYF	TGCAGCGTCAACAGGGGGGGGGCCTACGAGCAGTACTTC
TRBV7-2	NA	TRBD2	TRBJ2-1	CASSVSGGPYNEQFF	TGTGCCAGCAGCGTTAGCGGGGGGCCCTACAATGAGCAGTTCTTC